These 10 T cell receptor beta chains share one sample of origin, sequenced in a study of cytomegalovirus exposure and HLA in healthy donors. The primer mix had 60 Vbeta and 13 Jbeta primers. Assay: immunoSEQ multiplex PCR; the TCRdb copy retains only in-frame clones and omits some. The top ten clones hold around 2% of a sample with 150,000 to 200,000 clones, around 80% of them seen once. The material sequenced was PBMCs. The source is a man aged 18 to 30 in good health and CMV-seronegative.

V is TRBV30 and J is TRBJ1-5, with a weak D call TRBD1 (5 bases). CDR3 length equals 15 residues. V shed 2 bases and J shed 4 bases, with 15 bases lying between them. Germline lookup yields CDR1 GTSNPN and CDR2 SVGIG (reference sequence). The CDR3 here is CAWSPLDSLNQPQHF. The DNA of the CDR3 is TGTGCCTGGAGTCCCCTAGACAGCTTGAATCAGCCCCAGCATTTT.

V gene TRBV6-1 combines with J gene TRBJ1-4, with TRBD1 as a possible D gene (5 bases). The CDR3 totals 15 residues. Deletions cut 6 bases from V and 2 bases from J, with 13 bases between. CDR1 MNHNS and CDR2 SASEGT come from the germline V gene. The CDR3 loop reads CASRGTGATNEKLFF. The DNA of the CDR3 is TGTGCCAGCAGGGGGACTGGCGCGACTAATGAAAAACTGTTTTTT.

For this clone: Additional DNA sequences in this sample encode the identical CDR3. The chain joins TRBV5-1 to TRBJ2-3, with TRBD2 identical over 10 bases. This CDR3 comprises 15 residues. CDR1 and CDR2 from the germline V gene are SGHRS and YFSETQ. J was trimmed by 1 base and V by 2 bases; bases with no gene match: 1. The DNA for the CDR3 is TGCGCCAGCAGCTTAGCGGGGGGGGGCACAGATACGCAGTATTTT. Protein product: CASSLAGGGTDTQYF.

This chain's CDR3 is CASSVVGTFNTEAFF. The DNA of the CDR3 is TGTGCCAGCAGCGTAGTCGGGACATTTAACACTGAAGCTTTCTTT. V and J are TRBV9 and TRBJ1-1; a possible D gene is TRBD1 (6 bases). V was shortened by 0 bases and J by 2 bases, with 11 bases between the two germline ends. The CDR3 is 15 residues long. Per germline, CDR1 SGDLS and CDR2 YYNGEE.

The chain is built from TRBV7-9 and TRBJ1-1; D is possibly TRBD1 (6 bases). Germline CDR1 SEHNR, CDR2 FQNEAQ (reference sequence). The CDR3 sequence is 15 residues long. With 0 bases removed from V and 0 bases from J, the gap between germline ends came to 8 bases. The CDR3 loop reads CASSLATGLNTEAFF. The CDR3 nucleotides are TGTGCCAGCAGCTTAGCGACAGGCCTGAACACTGAAGCTTTCTTT.

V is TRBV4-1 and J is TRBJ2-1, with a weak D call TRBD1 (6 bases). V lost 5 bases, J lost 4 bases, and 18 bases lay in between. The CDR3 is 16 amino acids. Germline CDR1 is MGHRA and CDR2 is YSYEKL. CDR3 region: CASSEPARDKYNEQFF. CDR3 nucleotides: TGCGCCAGCAGCGAGCCGGCCCGGGACAAATACAATGAGCAGTTCTTC.

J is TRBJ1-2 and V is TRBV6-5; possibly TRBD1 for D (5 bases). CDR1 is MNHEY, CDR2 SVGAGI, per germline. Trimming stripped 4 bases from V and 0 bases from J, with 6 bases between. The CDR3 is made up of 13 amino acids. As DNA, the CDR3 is TGTGCCAGCAGTTCGACAGCTAACTATGGCTACACCTTC. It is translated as CASSSTANYGYTF.

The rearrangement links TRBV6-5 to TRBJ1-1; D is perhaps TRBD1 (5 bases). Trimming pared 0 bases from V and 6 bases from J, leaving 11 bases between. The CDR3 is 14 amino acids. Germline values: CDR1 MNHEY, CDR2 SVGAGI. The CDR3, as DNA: TGTGCCAGCAGTTACTCGATCGGGGGGTCTGAAGCTTTCTTT. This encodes CASSYSIGGSEAFF.

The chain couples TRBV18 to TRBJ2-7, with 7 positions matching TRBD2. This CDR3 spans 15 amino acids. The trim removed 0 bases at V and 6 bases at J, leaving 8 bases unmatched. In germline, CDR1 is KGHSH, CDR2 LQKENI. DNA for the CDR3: TGTGCCAGCTCACCACCATCCCGGGGAGGGAGCGAGCAGTACTTC. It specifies CASSPPSRGGSEQYF.

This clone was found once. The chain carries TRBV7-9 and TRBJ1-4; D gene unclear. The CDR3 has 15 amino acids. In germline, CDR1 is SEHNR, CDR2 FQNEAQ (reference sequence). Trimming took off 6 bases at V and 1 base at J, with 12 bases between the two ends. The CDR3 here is CASSQGEETNEKLFF. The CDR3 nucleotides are TGTGCCAGCAGTCAAGGAGAGGAAACTAATGAAAAACTGTTTTTT.